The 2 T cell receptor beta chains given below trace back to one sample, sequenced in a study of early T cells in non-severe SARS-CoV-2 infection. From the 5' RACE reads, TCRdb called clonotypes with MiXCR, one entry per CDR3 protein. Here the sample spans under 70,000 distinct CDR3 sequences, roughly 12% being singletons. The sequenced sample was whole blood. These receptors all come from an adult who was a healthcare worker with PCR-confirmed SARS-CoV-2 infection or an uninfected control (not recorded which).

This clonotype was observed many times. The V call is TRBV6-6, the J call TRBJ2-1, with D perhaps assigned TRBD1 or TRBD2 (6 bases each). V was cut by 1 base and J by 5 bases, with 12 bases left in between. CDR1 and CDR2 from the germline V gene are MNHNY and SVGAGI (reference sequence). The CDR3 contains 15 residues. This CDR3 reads CASSYLGGGNNEQFF. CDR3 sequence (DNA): TGTGCCAGCAGTTACTTGGGGGGCGGAAACAATGAGCAGTTCTTC.

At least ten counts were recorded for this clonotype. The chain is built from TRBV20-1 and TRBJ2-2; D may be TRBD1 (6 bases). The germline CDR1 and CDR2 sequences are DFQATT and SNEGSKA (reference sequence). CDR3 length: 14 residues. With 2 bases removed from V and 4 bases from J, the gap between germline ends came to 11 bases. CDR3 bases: TGCAGTGCTAGACAGGGGCAGGTCACCGGGGAGCTGTTTTTT. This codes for CSARQGQVTGELFF.